This T cell receptor beta chain is from a study of T cell changes during pregnancy in multiple sclerosis. Trimming stripped 3 bases from V and 9 bases from J, with 15 bases between. Germline loops: CDR1 MGHRA, CDR2 YSYEKL. CDR3 length: 14 amino acids. Data came from immunoSEQ multiplex PCR; TCRdb stores just in-frame clones and leaves some out. The sample lists tens of thousands of clones, around 90% seen once, with under 3.5% in the top ten. Source: CD8+ T cells from peripheral blood mononuclear cells, taken before pregnancy. The J gene is TRBJ1-5, the V gene TRBV4-1, with D perhaps matching TRBD1 (6 bases). This TCR derives from a female donor with multiple sclerosis, enrolled in a pregnancy study. The CDR3 here is CASSQDRRSRPQHF. The CDR3 DNA reads TGCGCCAGCAGCCAGGACAGAAGGTCCAGGCCCCAGCATTTT.